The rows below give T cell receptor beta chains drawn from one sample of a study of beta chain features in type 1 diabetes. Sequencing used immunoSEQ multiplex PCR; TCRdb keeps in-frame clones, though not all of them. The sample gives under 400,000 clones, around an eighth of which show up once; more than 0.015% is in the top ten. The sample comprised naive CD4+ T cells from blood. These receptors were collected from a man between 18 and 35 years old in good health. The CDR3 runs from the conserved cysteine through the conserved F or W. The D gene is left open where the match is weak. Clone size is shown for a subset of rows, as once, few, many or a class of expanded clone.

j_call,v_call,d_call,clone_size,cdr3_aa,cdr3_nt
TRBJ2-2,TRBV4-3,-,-,CASSQGIHARRVITGELFF,TGCGCCAGCAGCCAAGGGATCCACGCCCGGCGGGTCATCACCGGGGAGCTGTTTTTT
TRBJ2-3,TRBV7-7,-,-,CASSLGASGSTDTQYF,TGTGCTAGCAGCTTGGGGGCTAGCGGTAGCACAGATACGCAGTATTTT
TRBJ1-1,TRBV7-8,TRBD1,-,CASRDREGRYTEAFF,TGTGCCAGCCGGGACAGGGAAGGGAGGTACACTGAAGCTTTCTTT
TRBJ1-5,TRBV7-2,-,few,CASSLVIGADQPQHF,TGTGCCAGCAGCCTCGTAATAGGGGCGGATCAGCCCCAGCATTTT
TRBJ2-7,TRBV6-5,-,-,CASSSGGARIYEQYF,TGTGCCAGCAGTTCTGGTGGAGCGCGGATTTACGAGCAGTACTTC
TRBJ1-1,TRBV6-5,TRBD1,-,CASSYFDRGTEAFF,TGTGCCAGCAGTTACTTTGACAGGGGTACTGAAGCTTTCTTT
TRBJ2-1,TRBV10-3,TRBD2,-,CAISEAGAYNEQFF,TGTGCCATCAGTGAGGCGGGAGCCTACAATGAGCAGTTCTTC
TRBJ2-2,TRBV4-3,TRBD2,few,CASLRGVRSRELFF,TGCGCCAGTCTGCGGGGGGTCAGGAGTAGGGAGCTGTTTTTT
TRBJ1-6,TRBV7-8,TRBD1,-,CASSPRGPGNSPLHF,TGTGCCAGCAGCCCCAGGGGGCCGGGTAATTCACCCCTCCACTTT
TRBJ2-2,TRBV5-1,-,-,CASGGIRPTTGELFF,TGCGCCAGCGGGGGGATAAGACCCACCACCGGGGAGCTGTTTTTT
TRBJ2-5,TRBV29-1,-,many,CSVGEGGTQYF,TGCAGCGTCGGGGAAGGCGGGACCCAGTACTTC
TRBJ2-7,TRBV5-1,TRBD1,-,CASYPRDRGYEQYF,TGCGCCAGCTATCCCCGGGACAGGGGCTACGAGCAGTACTTC
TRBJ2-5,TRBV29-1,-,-,CSGWATIQETQYF,TGCAGCGGGTGGGCCACCATCCAAGAGACCCAGTACTTC
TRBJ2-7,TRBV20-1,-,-,CSVHGSYEQYF,TGCAGTGTTCACGGGTCCTACGAGCAGTACTTC
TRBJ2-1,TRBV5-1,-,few,CASRSPVTYNEQFF,TGCGCCAGCAGATCCCCCGTAACCTACAATGAGCAGTTCTTC
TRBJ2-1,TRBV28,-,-,CASRELYNEQFF,TGTGCCAGCCGGGAACTCTACAATGAGCAGTTCTTC
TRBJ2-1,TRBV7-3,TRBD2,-,CASSFRGGSGNEQFF,TGTGCCAGCAGCTTCCGGGGGGGCTCTGGGAATGAGCAGTTCTTC
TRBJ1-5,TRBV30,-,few,CAWSVSQGNQPQHF,TGTGCCTGGAGTGTATCTCAGGGGAATCAGCCCCAGCATTTT
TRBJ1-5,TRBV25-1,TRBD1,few,CASSEYRQGRDQPQHF,TGTGCCAGCAGTGAATATAGACAGGGTAGGGATCAGCCCCAGCATTTT
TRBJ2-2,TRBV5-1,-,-,CASSAQGTGELFF,TGCGCCAGCAGCGCGCAGGGGACCGGGGAGCTGTTTTTT
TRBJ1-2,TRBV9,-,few,CASSVGQGTLGYGYTF,TGTGCCAGCAGCGTAGGGCAGGGAACGCTCGGCTATGGCTACACCTTC
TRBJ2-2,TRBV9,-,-,CASSVAGGLTGELFF,TGTGCCAGCAGCGTAGCCGGGGGTCTCACCGGGGAGCTGTTTTTT
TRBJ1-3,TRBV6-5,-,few,CASSYSDIRSGNTIYF,TGTGCCAGCAGTTACTCGGACATACGCTCTGGAAACACCATATATTTT
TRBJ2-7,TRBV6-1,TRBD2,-,CASSELLAGAGEQYF,TGTGCCAGCAGTGAACTCCTAGCGGGAGCGGGGGAGCAGTACTTC
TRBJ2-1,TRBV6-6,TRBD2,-,CASRLAGAGNEQFF,TGTGCCAGCAGATTAGCGGGAGCAGGTAATGAGCAGTTCTTC
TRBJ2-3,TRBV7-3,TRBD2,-,CASSFLAGGTDTQYF,TGTGCCAGCAGCTTCCTAGCGGGGGGCACAGATACGCAGTATTTT